This TCR beta chain emerged from a study of PD-L1 blockade in urothelial cancer. Background on the study: The median number of T cells present in blood samples was around 150,000.

Produced via immunoSEQ multiplex PCR; TCRdb's table is partial and in-frame only. The sample lists some 41,000 clones, 88% occurring once. Trimming shortened V by 3 bases and J by 2 bases, and 14 bases separated the two germline ends. Germline V gene lookup returns CDR1 SGHRS and CDR2 YFSETQ. The length of the CDR3 is 15 residues. A total of 1 to 8 samples per patient were collected pretreatment and on-treatment. The V and J genes are TRBV5-1 and TRBJ2-5; possible D gene TRBD1, 6 bases. The sequencing here drew on PBMCs, taken around atezolizumab (anti-PD-L1) treatment. The sequence was collected from a woman aged 55-75 years with urothelial cancer. CDR3: CASSSLGAGQETQYF. The CDR3 DNA is TGCGCCAGCAGCTCCCTGGGGGCAGGGCAAGAGACCCAGTACTTC.